This entry concerns a single T cell receptor (beta chain). Its antigen is currently unknown. The data were obtained in a study of OX40 agonist ivuxolimab in advanced cancers. Study-level information: With ivuxolimab, an agonistic anti-OX40 (CD134) antibody, patients were treated. Overall study findings and caveats: On average, a greater number of expanded clones characterised CD8+ T cells relative to CD4+.

This table comes from immunoSEQ multiplex PCR, and its TCRdb copy is limited to in-frame clones, with some not included. The repertoire has just under 75,000 clones, roughly 90% of them found once; the top ten carry around 0.4%. Germline CDR1 reads SGHRS; CDR2 reads YFSETQ. Trimming pared 2 bases from V and 8 bases from J, leaving 19 bases between. This CDR3 comprises 15 residues. This clonotype was sampled from an adult with an advanced solid tumor such as melanoma, head and neck, liver or kidney cancer. The sequencing used CD4+ or CD8+ T cells sorted from blood, collected in a trial of the OX40 agonist ivuxolimab. The J gene is TRBJ1-2, the V gene TRBV5-1, with D perhaps matching TRBD1 (5 bases). In DNA form, the CDR3 reads TGCGCCAGCAGCTTTGAATCCGGGACGGCGGCGGGCTACACCTTC. It encodes CASSFESGTAAGYTF.